The subject of this entry is one TCR beta chain. The sample is drawn from a study of blood T cell repertoires in COVID-19. The CDR3 covers 14 residues. Trimming took 0 bases from V and 6 from J; bases not matched to a gene: 4. Germline V gene sequence: CDR1 SGHRS, CDR2 YFSETQ. As originally analysed: For nucleated cells, counts were estimated from reference gene primer amplification. Using immunoSEQ multiplex PCR, the repertoire was profiled, and TCRdb retains in-frame clones only, with some absent. V and J calls and clone size are those listed in that table; D and trimming were worked out from the DNA. The table lists over 200,000 clones, 80% to 90% of them singletons, with roughly 3.7% in the top ten.

Input material: PBMCs or T cells enriched from blood (not recorded which). The sequence derives from a woman in her 30s who had been exposed to COVID-19. The chain is built from TRBV5-1 and TRBJ1-2; 8 bases fit TRBD1. The CDR3 region is CASSLVQGAHGYTF. The CDR3 nucleotides are TGCGCCAGCAGCTTGGTGCAGGGGGCGCATGGCTACACCTTC.